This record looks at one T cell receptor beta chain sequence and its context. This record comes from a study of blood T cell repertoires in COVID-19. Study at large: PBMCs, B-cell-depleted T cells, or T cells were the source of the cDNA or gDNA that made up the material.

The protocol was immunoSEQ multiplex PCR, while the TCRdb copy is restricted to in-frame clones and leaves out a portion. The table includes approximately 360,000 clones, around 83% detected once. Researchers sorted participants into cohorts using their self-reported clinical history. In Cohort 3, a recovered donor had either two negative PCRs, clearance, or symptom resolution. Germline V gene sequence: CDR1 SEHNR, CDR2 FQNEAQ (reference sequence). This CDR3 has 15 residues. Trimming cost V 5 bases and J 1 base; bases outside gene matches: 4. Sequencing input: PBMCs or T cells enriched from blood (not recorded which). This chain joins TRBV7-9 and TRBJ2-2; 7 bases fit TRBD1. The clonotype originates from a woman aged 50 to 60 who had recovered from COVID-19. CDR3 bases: TGTGCCAGCAGCCCCCAGGGGGTGAACACCGGGGAGCTGTTTTTT. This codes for CASSPQGVNTGELFF.